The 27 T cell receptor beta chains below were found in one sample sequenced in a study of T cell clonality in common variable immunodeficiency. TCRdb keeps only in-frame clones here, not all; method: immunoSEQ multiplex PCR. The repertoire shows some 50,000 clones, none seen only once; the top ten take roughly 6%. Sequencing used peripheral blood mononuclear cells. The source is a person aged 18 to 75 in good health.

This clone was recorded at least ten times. CDR3 DNA, as far as it was read: TGTGCCTGGAAGGTCGGGGTGGGGACTGAA. Translated: CAWKVGVGTE. The whole CDR3 reads CAWKVGVGTEAFF. The V call is TRBV30, the J call TRBJ1-1, with unresolved D. The CDR3 is cut off 3 residues early in the read; its end comes from the germline J gene. Germline V gene sequence: CDR1 GTSNPN, CDR2 SVGIG (reference sequence). This CDR3 has 13 residues. Trimming cost V 4 bases and J 5 bases, with 14 bases left between them. The full variable domain, rest sourced from reference TRBV30 and TRBJ1-1, is SQTIHQWPATLVQPVGSPLSLECTVEGTSNPNLYWYRQAAGRGLQLLFYSVGIGQISSEVPQNLSASRPQDRQFILSSKKLLLSDSGFYLCAWKVGVGTEAFFGQGTRLTVV.

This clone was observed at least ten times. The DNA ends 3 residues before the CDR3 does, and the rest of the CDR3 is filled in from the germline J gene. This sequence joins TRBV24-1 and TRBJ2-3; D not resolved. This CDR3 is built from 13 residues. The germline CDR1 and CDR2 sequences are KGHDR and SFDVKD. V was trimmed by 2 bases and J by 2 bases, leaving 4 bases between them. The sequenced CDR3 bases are TGTGCCACCAGTGATTCCTTCACAGATACG. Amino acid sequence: CATSDSFTDT. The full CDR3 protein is CATSDSFTDTQYF.

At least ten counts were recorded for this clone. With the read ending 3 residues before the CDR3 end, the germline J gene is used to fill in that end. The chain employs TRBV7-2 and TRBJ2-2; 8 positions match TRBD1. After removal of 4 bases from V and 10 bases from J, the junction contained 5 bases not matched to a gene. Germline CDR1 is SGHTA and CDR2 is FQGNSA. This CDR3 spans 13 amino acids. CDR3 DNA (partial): TGTGCCAGCAGCTATAGGACAGGGAAGGAG. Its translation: CASSYRTGKE. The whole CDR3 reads CASSYRTGKELFF.

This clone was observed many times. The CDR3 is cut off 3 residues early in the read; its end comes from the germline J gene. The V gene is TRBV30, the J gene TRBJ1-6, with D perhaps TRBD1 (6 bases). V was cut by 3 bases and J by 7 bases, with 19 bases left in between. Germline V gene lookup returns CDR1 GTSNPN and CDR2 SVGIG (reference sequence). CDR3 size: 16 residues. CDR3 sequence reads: CAWRGHVPIGNSPLHF. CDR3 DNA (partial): TGTGCCTGGAGGGGACATGTGCCAATAGGGAATTCACCC.

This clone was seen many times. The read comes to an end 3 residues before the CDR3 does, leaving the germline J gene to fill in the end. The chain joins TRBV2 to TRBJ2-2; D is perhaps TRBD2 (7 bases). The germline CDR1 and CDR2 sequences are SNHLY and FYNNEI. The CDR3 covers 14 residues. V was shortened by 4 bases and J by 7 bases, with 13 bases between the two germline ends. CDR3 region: CASSVVGGRGELFF. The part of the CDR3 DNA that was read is TGTGCCAGCAGTGTCGTGGGGGGGCGCGGGGAG.

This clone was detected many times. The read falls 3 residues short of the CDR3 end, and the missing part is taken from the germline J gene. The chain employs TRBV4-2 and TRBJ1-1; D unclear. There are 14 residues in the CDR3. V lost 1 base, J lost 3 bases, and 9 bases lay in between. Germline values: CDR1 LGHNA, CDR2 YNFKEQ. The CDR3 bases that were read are TGTGCCAGCAGCCAAGGGGCAGAGGACACTGAA. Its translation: CASSQGAEDTE. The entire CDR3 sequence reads CASSQGAEDTEAFF.

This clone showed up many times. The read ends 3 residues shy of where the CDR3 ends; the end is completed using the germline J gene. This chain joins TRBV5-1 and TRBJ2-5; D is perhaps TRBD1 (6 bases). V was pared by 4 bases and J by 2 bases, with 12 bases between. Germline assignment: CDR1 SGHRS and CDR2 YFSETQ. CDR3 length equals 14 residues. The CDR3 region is CASSPGTLQETQYF. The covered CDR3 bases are TGCGCCAGCAGCCCCGGGACATTACAAGAGACC.

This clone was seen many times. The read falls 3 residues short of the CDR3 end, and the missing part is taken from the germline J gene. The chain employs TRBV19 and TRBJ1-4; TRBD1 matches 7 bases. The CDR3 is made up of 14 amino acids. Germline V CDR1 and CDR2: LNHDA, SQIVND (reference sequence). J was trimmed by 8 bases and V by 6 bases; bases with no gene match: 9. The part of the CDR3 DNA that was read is TGTGCCAGTAGGGACCAGGGGGTGGAAGAAAAA. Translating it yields CASRDQGVEEK. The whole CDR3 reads CASRDQGVEEKLFF.

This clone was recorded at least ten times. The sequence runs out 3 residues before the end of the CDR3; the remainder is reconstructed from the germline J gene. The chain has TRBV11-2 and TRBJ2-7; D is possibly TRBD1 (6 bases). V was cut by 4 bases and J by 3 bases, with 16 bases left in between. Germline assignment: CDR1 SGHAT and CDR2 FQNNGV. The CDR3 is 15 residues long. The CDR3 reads CASSSYPRGGYEQYF. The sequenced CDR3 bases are TGTGCCAGCAGCTCCTACCCGCGAGGGGGCTACGAG.

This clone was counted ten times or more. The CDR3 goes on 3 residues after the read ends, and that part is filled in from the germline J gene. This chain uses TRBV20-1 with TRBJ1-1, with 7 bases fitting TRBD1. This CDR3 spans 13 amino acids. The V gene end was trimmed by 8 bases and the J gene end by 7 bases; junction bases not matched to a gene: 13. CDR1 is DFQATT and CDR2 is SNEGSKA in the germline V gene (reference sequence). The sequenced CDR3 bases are TGCAGTTCCTGGGCCAGGGGGAAGGGTGAA. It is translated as CSSWARGKGE. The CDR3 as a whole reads CSSWARGKGEAFF.

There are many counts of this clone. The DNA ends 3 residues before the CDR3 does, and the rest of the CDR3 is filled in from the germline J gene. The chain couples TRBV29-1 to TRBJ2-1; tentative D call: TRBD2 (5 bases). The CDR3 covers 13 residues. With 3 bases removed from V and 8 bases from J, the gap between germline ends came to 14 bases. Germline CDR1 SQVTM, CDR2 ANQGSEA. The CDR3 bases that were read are TGCAGCGTTGAGAGGACTCGTCGGGATGAG. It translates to CSVERTRRDE. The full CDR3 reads CSVERTRRDEQFF.

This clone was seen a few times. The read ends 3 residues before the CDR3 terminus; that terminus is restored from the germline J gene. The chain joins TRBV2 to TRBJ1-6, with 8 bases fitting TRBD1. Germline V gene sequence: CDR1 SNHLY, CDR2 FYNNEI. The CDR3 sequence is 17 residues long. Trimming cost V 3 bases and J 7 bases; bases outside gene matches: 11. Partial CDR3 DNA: TGTGCCAGCAGTGATCCATCAGGGGGCCTGGAAAATTCACCC. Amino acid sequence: CASSDPSGGLENSP. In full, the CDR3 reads CASSDPSGGLENSPLHF.

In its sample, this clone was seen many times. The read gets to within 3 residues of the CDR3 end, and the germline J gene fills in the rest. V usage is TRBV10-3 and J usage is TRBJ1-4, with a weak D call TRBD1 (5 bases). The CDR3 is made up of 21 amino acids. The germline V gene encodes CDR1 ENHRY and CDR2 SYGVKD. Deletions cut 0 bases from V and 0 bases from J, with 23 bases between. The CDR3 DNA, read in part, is TGTGCCATCAGTGAGTCAGGAAACAACTGGGGCAGCCTATCAACTAATGAAAAA. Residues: CAISESGNNWGSLSTNEK. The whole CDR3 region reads CAISESGNNWGSLSTNEKLFF.

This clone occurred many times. CDR3 protein: CASSLDRRTGRAPLHF. The part of the CDR3 DNA that was read is TGTGCCAGCAGTTTGGACCGAAGGACAGGGCGGGCACCC. The chain links TRBV6-2 or TRBV6-3 to TRBJ1-6, with TRBD1 identical over 8 bases. Read sequence stops 3 residues before the CDR3 end, and the germline J gene provides the missing end. Germline V gives CDR1 MNHEY, CDR2 SVGEGT. Germline trimming cut 4 bases from V and 11 bases from J; bases unmatched to any gene: 13. This CDR3 has 16 residues.

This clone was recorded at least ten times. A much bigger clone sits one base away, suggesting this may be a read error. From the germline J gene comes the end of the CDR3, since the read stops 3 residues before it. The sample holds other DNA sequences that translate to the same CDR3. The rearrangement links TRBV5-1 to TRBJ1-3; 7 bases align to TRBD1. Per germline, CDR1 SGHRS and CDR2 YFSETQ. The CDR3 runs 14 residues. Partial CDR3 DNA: TGCGCCAGCGCAAGGGACAGCCGCGGAAACACT. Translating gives CASARDSRGNT. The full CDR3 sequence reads CASARDSRGNTIYF.

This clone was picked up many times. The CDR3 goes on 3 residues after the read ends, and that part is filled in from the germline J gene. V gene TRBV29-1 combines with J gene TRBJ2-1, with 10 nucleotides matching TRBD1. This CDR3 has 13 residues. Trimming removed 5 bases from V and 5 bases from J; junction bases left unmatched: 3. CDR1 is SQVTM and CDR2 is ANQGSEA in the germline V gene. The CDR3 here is CSVKDRGNNEQFF. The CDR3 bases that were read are TGCAGCGTTAAGGACAGGGGGAACAATGAG.

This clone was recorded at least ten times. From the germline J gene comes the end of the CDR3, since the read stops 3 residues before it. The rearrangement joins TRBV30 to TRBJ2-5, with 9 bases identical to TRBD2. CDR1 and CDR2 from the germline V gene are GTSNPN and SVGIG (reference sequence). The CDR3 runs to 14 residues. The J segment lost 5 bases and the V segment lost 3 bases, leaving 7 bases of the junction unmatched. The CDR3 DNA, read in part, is TGTGCCTGGAGACCCGCGGGGGGGCGCGAGACC. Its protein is CAWRPAGGRET. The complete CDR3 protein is CAWRPAGGRETQYF.

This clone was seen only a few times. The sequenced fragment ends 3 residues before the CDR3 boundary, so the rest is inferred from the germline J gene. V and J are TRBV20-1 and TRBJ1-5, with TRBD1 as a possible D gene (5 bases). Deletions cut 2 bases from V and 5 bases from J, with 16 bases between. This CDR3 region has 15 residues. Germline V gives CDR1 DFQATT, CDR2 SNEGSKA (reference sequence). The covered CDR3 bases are TGCAGTGCTAGAAAGGCGCCAGGGCCCCATCAGCCC. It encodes CSARKAPGPHQP. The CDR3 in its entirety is CSARKAPGPHQPQHF.

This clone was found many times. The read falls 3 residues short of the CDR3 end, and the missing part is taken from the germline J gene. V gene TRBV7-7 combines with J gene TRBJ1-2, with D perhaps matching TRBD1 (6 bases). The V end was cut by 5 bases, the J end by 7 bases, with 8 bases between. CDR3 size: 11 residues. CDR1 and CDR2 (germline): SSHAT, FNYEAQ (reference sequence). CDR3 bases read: TGTGCCAGCAGCCAACAGGGTGGC. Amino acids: CASSQQGG. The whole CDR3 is CASSQQGGYTF.

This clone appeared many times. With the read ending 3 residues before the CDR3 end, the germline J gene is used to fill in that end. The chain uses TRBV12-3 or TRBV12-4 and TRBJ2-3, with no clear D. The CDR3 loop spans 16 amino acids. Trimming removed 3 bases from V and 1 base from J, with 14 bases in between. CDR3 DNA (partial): TGTGCCAGCAGTTTCCCCCTCGGAAGGGGCACAGATACG. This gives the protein CASSFPLGRGTDT. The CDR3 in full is CASSFPLGRGTDTQYF.

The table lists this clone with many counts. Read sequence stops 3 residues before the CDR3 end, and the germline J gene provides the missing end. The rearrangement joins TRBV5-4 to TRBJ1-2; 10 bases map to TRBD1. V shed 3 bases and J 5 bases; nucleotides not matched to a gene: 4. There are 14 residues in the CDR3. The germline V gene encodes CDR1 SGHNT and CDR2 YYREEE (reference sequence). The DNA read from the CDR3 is TGTGCCAGCAGCTCACCGGGACAGGGGTATGGC. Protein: CASSSPGQGYG. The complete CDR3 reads CASSSPGQGYGYTF.

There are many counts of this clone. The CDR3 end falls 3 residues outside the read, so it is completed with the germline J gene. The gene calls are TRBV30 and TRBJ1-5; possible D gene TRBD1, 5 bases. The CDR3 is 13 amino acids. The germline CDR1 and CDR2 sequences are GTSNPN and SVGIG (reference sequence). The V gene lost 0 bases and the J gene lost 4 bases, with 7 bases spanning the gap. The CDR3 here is CAWSVQENQPQHF. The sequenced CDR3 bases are TGTGCCTGGAGTGTACAGGAAAATCAGCCC.

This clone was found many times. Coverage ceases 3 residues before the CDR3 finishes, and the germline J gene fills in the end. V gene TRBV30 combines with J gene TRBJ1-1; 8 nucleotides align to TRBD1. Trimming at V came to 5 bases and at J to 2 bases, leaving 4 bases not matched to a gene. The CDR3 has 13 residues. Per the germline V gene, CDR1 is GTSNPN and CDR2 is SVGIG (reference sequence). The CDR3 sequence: CAWRTGFNTEAFF. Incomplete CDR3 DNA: TGTGCCTGGCGGACAGGGTTTAACACTGAA.

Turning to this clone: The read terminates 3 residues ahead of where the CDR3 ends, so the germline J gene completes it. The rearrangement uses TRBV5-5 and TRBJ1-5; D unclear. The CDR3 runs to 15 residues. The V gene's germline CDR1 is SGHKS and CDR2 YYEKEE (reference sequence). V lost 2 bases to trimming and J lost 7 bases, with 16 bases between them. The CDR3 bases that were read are TGTGCCAGCAGCTTTGGGCTAATTCAGGAGCAGCCC. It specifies CASSFGLIQEQP. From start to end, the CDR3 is CASSFGLIQEQPQHF. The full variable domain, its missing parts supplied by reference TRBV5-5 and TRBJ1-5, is DAGVTQSPTHLIKTRGQQVTLRCSPISGHKSVSWYQQVLGQGPQFIFQYYEKEERGRGNFPDRFSARQFPNYSSELNVNALLLGDSALYLCASSFGLIQEQPQHFGDGTRLSIL.

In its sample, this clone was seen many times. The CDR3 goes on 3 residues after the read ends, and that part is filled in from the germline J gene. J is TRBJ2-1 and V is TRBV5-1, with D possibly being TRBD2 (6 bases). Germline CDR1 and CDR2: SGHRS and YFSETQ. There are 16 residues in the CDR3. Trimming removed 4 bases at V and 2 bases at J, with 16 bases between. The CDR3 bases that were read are TGCGCCAGCAGCCTTACCGGGGGTGGGACCTACAATGAG. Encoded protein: CASSLTGGGTYNE. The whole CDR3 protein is CASSLTGGGTYNEQFF. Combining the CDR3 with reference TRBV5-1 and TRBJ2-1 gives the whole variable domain KAGVTQTPRYLIKTRGQQVTLSCSPISGHRSVSWYQQTPGQGLQFLFEYFSETQRNKGNFPGRFSGRQFSNSRSEMNVSTLELGDSALYLCASSLTGGGTYNEQFFGPGTRLTVL.

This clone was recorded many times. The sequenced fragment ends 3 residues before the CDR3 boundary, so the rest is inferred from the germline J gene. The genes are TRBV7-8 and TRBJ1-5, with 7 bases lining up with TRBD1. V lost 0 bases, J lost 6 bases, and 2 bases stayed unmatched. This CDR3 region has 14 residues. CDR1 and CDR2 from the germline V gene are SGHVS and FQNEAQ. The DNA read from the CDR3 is TGTGCCAGCAGCTTAGCGGGGGACAGTCAGCCC. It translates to CASSLAGDSQP. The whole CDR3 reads CASSLAGDSQPQHF. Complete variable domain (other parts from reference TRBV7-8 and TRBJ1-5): GAGVSQSPRYKVAKRGQDVALRCDPISGHVSLFWYQQALGQGPEFLTYFQNEAQLDKSGLPSDRFFAERPEGSVSTLKIQRTQQEDSAVYLCASSLAGDSQPQHFGDGTRLSIL.

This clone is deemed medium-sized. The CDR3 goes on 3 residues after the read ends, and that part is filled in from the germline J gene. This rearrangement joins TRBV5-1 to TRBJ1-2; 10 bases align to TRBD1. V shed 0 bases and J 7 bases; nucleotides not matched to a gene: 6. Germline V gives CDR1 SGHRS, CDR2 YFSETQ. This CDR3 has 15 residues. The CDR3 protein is CASSLATGGLGGYTF. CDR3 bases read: TGCGCCAGCAGCTTGGCGACAGGGGGCCTGGGTGGC. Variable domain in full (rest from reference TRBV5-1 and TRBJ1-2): KAGVTQTPRYLIKTRGQQVTLSCSPISGHRSVSWYQQTPGQGLQFLFEYFSETQRNKGNFPGRFSGRQFSNSRSEMNVSTLELGDSALYLCASSLATGGLGGYTFGSGTRLTVV.